This entry describes one T cell receptor (beta chain). The source of the sample is a study of blood T cell repertoires in COVID-19. Study-level information: T cells, B-cell-depleted T cells, or PBMCs supplied cDNA or gDNA.

The germline gives CDR1 LGHDT, CDR2 YNNKEL (reference sequence). This CDR3 is built from 12 residues. V lost 6 bases, J lost 7 bases, and 4 bases stayed unmatched. The protocol was immunoSEQ multiplex PCR, while the TCRdb copy is restricted to in-frame clones and leaves out a portion. The sample consists of a few hundred thousand clones, roughly 80% of them appearing once. The chain uses TRBV3-1 (or the pseudogene TRBV3-2) and TRBJ2-7; 9 bases align to TRBD1. The sample was peripheral blood. The receptor was isolated from a woman aged 18 to 35 with acute or convalescent COVID-19. In DNA, the CDR3 is TGTGCCAGCAGTACAGGGGGCCGGGAGCAGTACTTC. Translated, it gives CASSTGGREQYF.